The 19 T cell receptor beta chains below all came from one sample that was sequenced in a study of memory CD4+ T cells and cytomegalovirus serostatus. Measured with immunoSEQ multiplex PCR; TCRdb has only the in-frame clones, and not every one. Of tens of thousands of clones in the sample, roughly 78% are singletons; the top ten hold 0.78%. Single viable CD3+CD4+CD8-CD45RO+ cells were sorted as the memory CD4+ T cells. Sequenced: memory CD4+ T cells from blood. The receptors were sampled from an adult in good health and CMV-seronegative.

This sequence joins TRBV6-5 and TRBJ1-5; D uncertain. Trimming cost V 2 bases and J 3 bases, with 11 bases left between them. The germline V gene has CDR1 MNHEY and CDR2 SVGAGI. CDR3 length equals 15 residues. CDR3 sequence (DNA): TGTGCCAGCAGTTACAAGGCGGGAAACAATCAGCCCCAGCATTTT. Its translation is CASSYKAGNNQPQHF.

This sequence joins TRBV5-8 and TRBJ1-5; D may be TRBD1 (5 bases). V lost 3 bases, J lost 2 bases, and 12 bases lay in between. The CDR3 consists of 15 residues. CDR1 is SGHTS and CDR2 is YDEGEE in the germline V gene. The CDR3 nucleotides read TGTGCCAGCAGCTCGGCGGGACGGCGCAATCAGCCCCAGCATTTT. This codes for CASSSAGRRNQPQHF.

The chain uses TRBV13 and TRBJ2-7; 11 nucleotides align to TRBD2. V was clipped by 3 bases and J by 0 bases; unmatched bases: 4. This CDR3 has 16 amino acids. CDR1 is PRHDT, CDR2 FYEKMQ, per germline (reference sequence). CDR3 nucleotide sequence: TGTGCCAGCAGCTTTCGGACTAGCGGGCGCTCCTACGAGCAGTACTTC. It translates to CASSFRTSGRSYEQYF.

The chain uses TRBV19 and TRBJ2-3; perhaps TRBD1 as D (5 bases). The V end lost 3 bases, the J end lost 5 bases, and 9 bases lay between the germline ends. Per the germline V gene, CDR1 is LNHDA and CDR2 is SQIVND (reference sequence). CDR3 length equals 13 residues. The chain's CDR3 is CASSIRVKDTQYF. The CDR3 DNA is TGTGCCAGTAGTATCAGGGTAAAAGATACGCAGTATTTT.

The rearrangement uses TRBV30 and TRBJ2-1, with D uncertain. CDR1 and CDR2 from the germline V gene are GTSNPN and SVGIG (reference sequence). The CDR3 has 12 amino acids. With 0 bases removed from V and 10 bases from J, the gap between germline ends came to 10 bases. CDR3 protein: CAWSVTDVEQFF. The CDR3 nucleotides read TGTGCCTGGAGTGTGACTGACGTCGAGCAGTTCTTC. Using reference TRBV30 and TRBJ2-1 for the parts outside the CDR3, the full variable domain is SQTIHQWPATLVQPVGSPLSLECTVEGTSNPNLYWYRQAAGRGLQLLFYSVGIGQISSEVPQNLSASRPQDRQFILSSKKLLLSDSGFYLCAWSVTDVEQFFGPGTRLTVL.

CDR3 protein: CASSEGVIAGRGEQYF. In DNA form, the CDR3 reads TGTGCCAGCAGTGAGGGGGTAATAGCGGGCCGGGGAGAGCAGTACTTC. The chain links TRBV6-1 to TRBJ2-7, with 7 bases lining up with TRBD2. Germline lookup yields CDR1 MNHNS and CDR2 SASEGT. V lost 3 bases and J lost 7; bases outside the gene matches: 15. CDR3 size: 16 residues.

This chain joins TRBV27 and TRBJ1-1; maybe TRBD1 (6 bases). This CDR3 comprises 13 residues. Between the trimmed V and J ends, which lost 2 bases and 8 bases, there was a span of 12 bases. Germline V gene data show CDR1 as MNHEY and CDR2 as SMNVEV (reference sequence). The CDR3 region has the DNA TGTGCCAGCAGTTTAGAGTTGGGACACGAAGCTTTCTTT. Amino acids: CASSLELGHEAFF.

The V and J genes are TRBV10-3 and TRBJ2-1; D unresolved. Between the trimmed V and J ends, which lost 3 bases and 7 bases, there was a span of 19 bases. Germline loops: CDR1 ENHRY, CDR2 SYGVKD. CDR3 size: 16 residues. The CDR3 sequence: CAISDGRAEHPNEQFF. In nucleotides, the CDR3 is TGTGCCATCAGTGACGGTAGGGCGGAACACCCTAATGAGCAGTTCTTC.

The chain couples TRBV6-5 to TRBJ2-1, with 9 bases matching TRBD2. CDR1 and CDR2 (germline): MNHEY, SVGAGI. The ends lost 4 bases at V and 3 bases at J; junction bases unmatched: 7. The CDR3 runs 16 residues. CDR3 nucleotide sequence: TGTGCCAGCAGTTTGGGCGGGGGGGCCGGCTACAATGAGCAGTTCTTC. It codes for CASSLGGGAGYNEQFF.

The J gene is TRBJ2-7, the V gene TRBV28; D gene uncertain. This CDR3 has 13 residues. Germline CDR1 MDHEN, CDR2 SYDVKM. With 10 bases removed from V and 2 bases from J, the gap between germline ends came to 15 bases. The CDR3 DNA sequence: TGTGCCACCCAACCCTACATTGCCTACGAGCAGTACTTC. Translated: CATQPYIAYEQYF.

CDR3 nucleotide sequence: TGTGCCAGCAGCTTAGCCTCGACTAGCGGCACAGATACGCAGTATTTT. This sequence encodes CASSLASTSGTDTQYF. The chain carries TRBV7-9 and TRBJ2-3; TRBD2 matches 8 bases. CDR1 is SEHNR, CDR2 FQNEAQ, per germline (reference sequence). This CDR3 is 16 amino acids long. J lost 1 base, V lost 0 bases, and 3 bases had no gene match.

The chain joins TRBV7-9 to TRBJ2-2; D gene unclear. Per the germline V gene, CDR1 is SEHNR and CDR2 is FQNEAQ (reference sequence). This CDR3 has 13 residues. Trimming removed 3 bases from V and 4 bases from J, with 6 bases in between. As DNA, the CDR3 is TGTGCCAGCAGCTTTGATCCCACCGGGGAGCTGTTTTTT. This codes for CASSFDPTGELFF. Variable domain in full (rest from reference TRBV7-9 and TRBJ2-2): DTGVSQNPRHKITKRGQNVTFRCDPISEHNRLYWYRQTLGQGPEFLTYFQNEAQLEKSRLLSDRFSAERPKGSFSTLEIQRTEQGDSAMYLCASSFDPTGELFFGEGSRLTVL.

This clone was seen only a few times. This chain joins TRBV11-2 and TRBJ2-3; 7 bases are a match to TRBD2. Germline V gives CDR1 SGHAT, CDR2 FQNNGV. Trimming removed 3 bases from V and 2 bases from J; junction bases left unmatched: 5. The CDR3 length is 15 residues. CDR3 in DNA: TGTGCCAGCAGCTTCTCTAGCGGATTCACAGATACGCAGTATTTT. This encodes CASSFSSGFTDTQYF.

CDR3 sequence (DNA): TGTGCCAGCAGCATCGGGCCCGTTGAGCAGTTCTTC. Residues: CASSIGPVEQFF. The chain recombines TRBV2 with TRBJ2-1; unclear D gene. Germline assignment: CDR1 SNHLY and CDR2 FYNNEI. The V gene lost 6 bases and the J gene lost 9 bases, with 12 bases spanning the gap. The CDR3 is 12 amino acids.

V gene TRBV19 combines with J gene TRBJ1-5, with 11 bases that match TRBD1. Germline trimming cut 4 bases from V and 1 base from J; bases unmatched to any gene: 3. The CDR3 is made up of 16 amino acids. The germline V gene has CDR1 LNHDA and CDR2 SQIVND (reference sequence). The CDR3 region has the DNA TGTGCCAGTAGTAAGGGACAGGGGGGGAGCAATCAGCCCCAGCATTTT. It encodes CASSKGQGGSNQPQHF. Based on the CDR3 plus reference TRBV19 and TRBJ1-5, the full variable domain is DGGITQSPKYLFRKEGQNVTLSCEQNLNHDAMYWYRQDPGQGLRLIYYSQIVNDFQKGDIAEGYSVSREKKESFPLTVTSAQKNPTAFYLCASSKGQGGSNQPQHFGDGTRLSIL.

J is TRBJ2-1 and V is TRBV11-2; 7 bases agree with TRBD1. V was pared by 5 bases and J by 5 bases, with 9 bases of the junction left unmatched. Germline CDR1 SGHAT, CDR2 FQNNGV. The CDR3 has 15 amino acids. CDR3 in DNA: TGTGCCAGCAGCCCTGGGACAGCTGGGGACAATGAGCAGTTCTTC. Encoded protein: CASSPGTAGDNEQFF.

The chain uses TRBV7-2 and TRBJ1-5, with a possible D match to TRBD1 (5 bases). Trimming stripped 3 bases from V and 5 bases from J, with 8 bases between. Germline-derived CDR1 and CDR2 are SGHTA and FQGNSA. The CDR3 contains 13 residues. CDR3: CASSFVRDQPQHF. In DNA form, the CDR3 reads TGTGCCAGCAGCTTCGTCAGGGATCAGCCCCAGCATTTT.

The chain is built from TRBV30 and TRBJ1-6, with a tentative D call TRBD1 (6 bases). This CDR3 region has 14 residues. CDR1 and CDR2 (germline): GTSNPN, SVGIG (reference sequence). Deletions cut 2 bases from V and 9 bases from J, with 14 bases between. CDR3 in DNA: TGTGCCTGGAGTTCCCTAGGGGGGGGTTCACCCCTCCACTTT. It encodes CAWSSLGGGSPLHF.

The chain couples TRBV5-4 to TRBJ2-3, with D tentatively TRBD1 (5 bases). The CDR3 totals 15 residues. In germline, CDR1 is SGHNT, CDR2 YYREEE (reference sequence). The V gene lost 0 bases and the J gene lost 4 bases, with 12 bases spanning the gap. This chain's CDR3 is CASSLDVQGADTQYF. In DNA, the CDR3 is TGTGCCAGCAGCTTGGATGTCCAAGGGGCAGATACGCAGTATTTT. Full variable domain (remainder filled in from reference TRBV5-4 and TRBJ2-3): ETGVTQSPTHLIKTRGQQVTLRCSSQSGHNTVSWYQQALGQGPQFIFQYYREEENGRGNFPPRFSGLQFPNYSSELNVNALELDDSALYLCASSLDVQGADTQYFGPGTRLTVL.